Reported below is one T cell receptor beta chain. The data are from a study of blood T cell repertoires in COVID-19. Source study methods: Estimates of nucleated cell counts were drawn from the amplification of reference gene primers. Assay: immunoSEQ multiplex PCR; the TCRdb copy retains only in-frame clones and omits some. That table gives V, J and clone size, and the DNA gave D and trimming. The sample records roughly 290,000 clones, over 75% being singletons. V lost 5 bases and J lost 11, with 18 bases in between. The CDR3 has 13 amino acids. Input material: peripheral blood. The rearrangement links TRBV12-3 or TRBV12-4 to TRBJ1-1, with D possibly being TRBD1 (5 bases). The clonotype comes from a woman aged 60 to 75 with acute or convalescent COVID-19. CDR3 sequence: CASSPQGSLSAFF. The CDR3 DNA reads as TGTGCCAGCAGTCCTCAGGGTTCTCTAAGTGCTTTCTTT.